The TCR beta chain under discussion was sequenced for a study of CD8 T cells in ankylosing spondylitis. The table lists this clonotype with many counts. Each CDR3 protein gets one entry after TCRdb re-called the 5' RACE reads with MiXCR. The sample lists fewer than 150,000 distinct CDR3 sequences, more than 5.5% occurring once. The CDR3 sequence is 12 residues long. The V end lost 2 bases, the J end lost 6 bases, and 7 bases lay between the germline ends. Germline V lookup: CDR1 SGHTA, CDR2 FQGNSA. The chain uses TRBV7-2 and TRBJ1-2; no clear D. The TCR sequence derives from a female donor with ankylosing spondylitis or in good health (not recorded which). Source material: blood, either unsorted or a sorted T cell fraction (not recorded which). The CDR3 region has the DNA TGTGCCAGCAGCTTATGGGGTGATGGCTACACCTTC. This sequence encodes CASSLWGDGYTF.